This record covers a single TCR beta chain. This specimen comes from a study of CD8+ T cells in alopecia areata. V was clipped by 5 bases and J by 7 bases; unmatched bases: 4. CDR3 length: 15 residues. CDR1 SSHAT and CDR2 FNYEAQ come from the germline V gene (reference sequence). The sequencing template was cDNA reverse transcribed from extracted RNA. Libraries were prepared by immunoSEQ multiplex PCR; TCRdb keeps only in-frame clonotypes and omits some of them. The sample contains 90,000 to 150,000 clones, approximately 58% of which appear only once. The chain uses TRBV7-7 and TRBJ2-3; 15 positions agree with TRBD2. The receptor comes from a human donor in good health. The sequencing input was CD4+ T cells sorted from blood. The chain's CDR3 is CASSPGLAGGYTQYF. The CDR3 nucleotides are TGTGCCAGCAGCCCGGGACTAGCGGGGGGCTATACGCAGTATTTT.